The rows below give T cell receptor beta chains drawn from one sample of a study of T cell repertoires in cytomegalovirus infection. TCRdb re-analysed the reads in MiXCR, keeping a single row per CDR3 protein. The table records some 150,000 distinct CDR3 sequences, 20% to 30% of them present only once. Sequencing was performed on PBMCs. The receptors shown here come from a human donor in good health (CMV status not recorded). Some clones in this sample may be carry-over from other donors' samples. Both conserved end residues are part of each CDR3. Each record gives: J gene, V gene, D gene, clone size, CDR3 DNA, CDR3 protein. D genes are given only for firm matches. For some rows the clone size is stated as once, few or many, or as a class when expanded; others skip it.

J gene: TRBJ2-5; V gene: TRBV7-2; D gene: NA; clone size: many; CDR3 DNA: TGTGCCAGCAGCTTAGCGGGCCCCCGGGTCCAAGAGACCCAGTACTTC; CDR3 protein: CASSLAGPRVQETQYF
J gene: TRBJ1-2; V gene: TRBV19; D gene: NA; clone size: few; CDR3 DNA: TGTGCCAGTAGCACTTTTGGGGGTCTAGATGGCTACACCTTC; CDR3 protein: CASSTFGGLDGYTF
J gene: TRBJ1-6; V gene: TRBV6-5; D gene: TRBD1; clone size: NA; CDR3 DNA: TGTGCCAGCAGTTACTCGAGACAGGGGGCAAGGAATTCACCCCTCCACTTT; CDR3 protein: CASSYSRQGARNSPLHF
J gene: TRBJ1-6; V gene: TRBV5-6; D gene: TRBD1; clone size: many; CDR3 DNA: TGTGCCAGCAGCCCGGGACAGGGGGCTAATTCACCCCTCCACTTT; CDR3 protein: CASSPGQGANSPLHF
J gene: TRBJ1-5; V gene: TRBV7-2; D gene: TRBD1; clone size: many; CDR3 DNA: TGTGCCAGCAGCTTAGATCCAGGGGGCTTCCAGCCCCAGCATTTT; CDR3 protein: CASSLDPGGFQPQHF
J gene: TRBJ1-1; V gene: TRBV7-9; D gene: NA; clone size: NA; CDR3 DNA: TGTGCCAGCAGGAGTCGGGCGAATGCAGCTTTCTTT; CDR3 protein: CASRSRANAAFF
J gene: TRBJ2-3; V gene: TRBV28; D gene: TRBD2; clone size: many; CDR3 DNA: TGTGCCAGCAGTTTGACTAGCGGAAGCACAGATACGCAGTATTTT; CDR3 protein: CASSLTSGSTDTQYF
J gene: TRBJ2-5; V gene: TRBV2; D gene: NA; clone size: NA; CDR3 DNA: TGTGACAGCAGACAAGAGACCCAGTACTTC; CDR3 protein: CDSRQETQYF
J gene: TRBJ2-5; V gene: TRBV5-1; D gene: NA; clone size: NA; CDR3 DNA: TGCGCCAGCAGCCTACAAACAGGGCCTCAAGAGACCCAGTACTTC; CDR3 protein: CASSLQTGPQETQYF
J gene: TRBJ2-7; V gene: TRBV9; D gene: NA; clone size: NA; CDR3 DNA: TGTGCCAGCAGCGTAGACGCGGGGGCCTCCTACGAGCAGTACTTC; CDR3 protein: CASSVDAGASYEQYF
J gene: TRBJ2-7; V gene: TRBV28; D gene: TRBD1; clone size: NA; CDR3 DNA: TGTGCCAGCAGCCGACCACCTGCCGGGACAGGGGCCTACGAGCAGTACTTC; CDR3 protein: CASSRPPAGTGAYEQYF
J gene: TRBJ2-1; V gene: TRBV3-1; D gene: TRBD2; clone size: NA; CDR3 DNA: TGTGCCAGCAGCCAGACCGGGAGGGCTGAGCAGTTCTTC; CDR3 protein: CASSQTGRAEQFF